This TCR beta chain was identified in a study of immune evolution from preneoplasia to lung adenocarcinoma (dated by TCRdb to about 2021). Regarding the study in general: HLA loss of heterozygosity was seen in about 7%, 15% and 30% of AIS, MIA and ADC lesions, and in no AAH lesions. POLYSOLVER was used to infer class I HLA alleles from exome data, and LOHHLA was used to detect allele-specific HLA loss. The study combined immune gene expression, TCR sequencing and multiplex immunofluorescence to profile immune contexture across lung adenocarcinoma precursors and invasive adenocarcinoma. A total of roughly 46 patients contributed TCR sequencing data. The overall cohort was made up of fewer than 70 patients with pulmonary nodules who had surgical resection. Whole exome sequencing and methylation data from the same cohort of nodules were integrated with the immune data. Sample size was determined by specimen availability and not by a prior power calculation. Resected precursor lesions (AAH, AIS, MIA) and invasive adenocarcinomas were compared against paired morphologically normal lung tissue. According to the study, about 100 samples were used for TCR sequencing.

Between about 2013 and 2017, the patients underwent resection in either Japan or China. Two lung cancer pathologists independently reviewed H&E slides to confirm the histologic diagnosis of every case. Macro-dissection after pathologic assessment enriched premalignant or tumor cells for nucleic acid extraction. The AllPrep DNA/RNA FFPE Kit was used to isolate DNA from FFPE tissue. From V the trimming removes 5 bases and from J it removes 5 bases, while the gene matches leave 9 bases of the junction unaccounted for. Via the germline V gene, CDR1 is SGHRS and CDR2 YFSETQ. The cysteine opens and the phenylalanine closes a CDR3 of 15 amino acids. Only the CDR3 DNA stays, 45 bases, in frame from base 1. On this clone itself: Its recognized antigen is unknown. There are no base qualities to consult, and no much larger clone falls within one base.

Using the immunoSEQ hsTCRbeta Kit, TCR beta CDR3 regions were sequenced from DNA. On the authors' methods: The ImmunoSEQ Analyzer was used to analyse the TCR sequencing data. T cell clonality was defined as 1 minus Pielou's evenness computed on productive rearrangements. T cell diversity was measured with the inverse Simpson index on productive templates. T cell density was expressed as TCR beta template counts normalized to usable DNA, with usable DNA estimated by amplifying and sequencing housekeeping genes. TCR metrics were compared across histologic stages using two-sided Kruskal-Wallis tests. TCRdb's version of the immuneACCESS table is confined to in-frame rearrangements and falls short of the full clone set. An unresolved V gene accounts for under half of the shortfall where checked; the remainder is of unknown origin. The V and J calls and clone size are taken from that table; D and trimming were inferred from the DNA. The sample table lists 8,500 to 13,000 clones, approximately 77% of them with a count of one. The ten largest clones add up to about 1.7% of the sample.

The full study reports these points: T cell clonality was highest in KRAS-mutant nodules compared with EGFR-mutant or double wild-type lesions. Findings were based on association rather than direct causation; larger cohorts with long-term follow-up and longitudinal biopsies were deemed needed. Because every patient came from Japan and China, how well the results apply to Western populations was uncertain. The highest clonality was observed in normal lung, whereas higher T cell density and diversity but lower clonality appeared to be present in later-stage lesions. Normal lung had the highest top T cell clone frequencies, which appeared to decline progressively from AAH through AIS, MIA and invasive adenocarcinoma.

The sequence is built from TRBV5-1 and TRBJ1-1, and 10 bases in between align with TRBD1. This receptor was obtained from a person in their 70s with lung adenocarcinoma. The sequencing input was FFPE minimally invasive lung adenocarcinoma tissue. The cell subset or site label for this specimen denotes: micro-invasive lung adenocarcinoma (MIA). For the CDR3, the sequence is CASSWIGQGGTEAFF. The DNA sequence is TGCGCCAGCAGTTGGATCGGACAGGGGGGGACTGAAGCTTTCTTT.